The entry that follows covers one TCR beta chain sequence. The antigen is not known. The CDR3 runs to 13 residues. The germline V gene has CDR1 SGHDT and CDR2 YYEEEE. Trimming took 0 bases from V and 4 from J, leaving 7 bases between them. Some clones are missing from TCRdb's copy, which holds only in-frame ones; the method was immunoSEQ multiplex PCR. The data hold about 680,000 clones, with around 89% observed a single time. This sample is drawn from a study of Ad26.COV2.S vaccination and SARS-CoV-2 variants. At the level of the study: The study gave Ad26.COV2.S intramuscularly, once or twice 56 days apart. Study-wide findings and caveats: Possibly, TCR breadth and depth analyses underestimated total T cell responses.

Treatment noted: around 19 received Ad26.COV2.S at low or high dose, single or two shots; several received placebo; per-sample allocation not given. Sampling was done on day 63 after the first vaccine or placebo injection. At a Boston site, the person donating was an adult of 18-55 years. The study used a vaccine consisting of an Ad26 vector that expressed Wuhan-strain SARS-CoV-2 spike. The material sequenced was peripheral blood, taken in a trial of Ad26.COV2.S vaccine versus placebo. This clonotype originated in a person aged 18-60 years who received the Ad26.COV2.S COVID-19 vaccine or a placebo. The chain joins TRBV5-6 to TRBJ1-2; D is undetermined. The DNA of the CDR3 is TGTGCCAGCAGCTTGGGGGAGTTCTATGGCTACACCTTC. Translating gives CASSLGEFYGYTF. Supplemented by reference TRBV5-6 and TRBJ1-2, the full variable domain reads DAGVTQSPTHLIKTRGQQVTLRCSPKSGHDTVSWYQQALGQGPQFIFQYYEEEERQRGNFPDRFSGHQFPNYSSELNVNALLLGDSALYLCASSLGEFYGYTFGSGTRLTVV.